These 14 T cell receptor beta chains originate from one sample sequenced in a study of beta chain features in type 1 diabetes. The sequenced template was cDNA made from the entire isolated RNA. The table came from immunoSEQ multiplex PCR; TCRdb's copy has only in-frame clones and leaves some out. Here the sample spans hundreds of thousands of clones, around an eighth being singletons. Sequencing was done on a sample of naive CD4+ T cells from blood. These receptors all come from a woman between 40 and 50 years old in good health.

The chain employs TRBV4-3 and TRBJ2-4; tentative D call: TRBD1 (5 bases). Trimming removed 0 bases at V and 5 bases at J, with 23 bases between. CDR1 LGHNA and CDR2 YSLEER come from the germline V gene. This CDR3 is built from 19 residues. The CDR3 sequence: CASSQDPSGAGYFQNIQYF. The CDR3 DNA follows: TGCGCCAGCAGCCAAGACCCCTCGGGCGCAGGGTATTTCCAAAACATTCAGTACTTC.

The chain links TRBV19 to TRBJ1-5; D remains unclear. This CDR3 spans 14 amino acids. CDR1 and CDR2 from the germline V gene are LNHDA and SQIVND (reference sequence). V gave up 5 bases and J gave up 3 bases, with 11 bases separating them. CDR3 residues: CASSHLAFNQPQHF. DNA of the CDR3: TGTGCCAGTAGTCATCTGGCCTTCAATCAGCCCCAGCATTTT.

V usage is TRBV15 and J usage is TRBJ1-5; D unclear. Germline values: CDR1 LNHNV, CDR2 YYDKDF (reference sequence). The CDR3 runs 15 residues. With 5 bases removed from V and 6 bases from J, the gap between germline ends came to 17 bases. For the CDR3, the DNA is TGTGCCACCAGCCGCGGCGGGCCCCCTGGTCAGCCCCAGCATTTT. Its protein is CATSRGGPPGQPQHF.

This clone was detected only a few times. The chain couples TRBV5-1 to TRBJ2-7; TRBD1 matches 7 bases. Trimming cost V 0 bases and J 0 bases; bases outside gene matches: 3. CDR3 length: 15 amino acids. CDR1 is SGHRS and CDR2 is YFSETQ in the germline V gene. In DNA form, the CDR3 reads TGCGCCAGCAGCTTGGGCAGGGGGAGCTCCTACGAGCAGTACTTC. Protein sequence: CASSLGRGSSYEQYF.

The chain links TRBV5-1 to TRBJ2-3; 7 bases map to TRBD2. The CDR3 covers 17 residues. Losses at the gene ends were 1 base for V and 1 base for J; bases not matched to a gene: 9. Germline values: CDR1 SGHRS, CDR2 YFSETQ. This CDR3 is CASSLRGLAGGTDTQYF. CDR3 coding DNA: TGCGCCAGCAGCTTGAGGGGCTTGGCGGGGGGCACAGATACGCAGTATTTT.

This clone has more than one count but fewer than ten. This rearrangement joins TRBV7-8 to TRBJ2-2, with D perhaps TRBD2 (5 bases). Trimming removed 5 bases at V and 1 base at J, with 14 bases between. The CDR3 has 16 residues. Germline V lookup: CDR1 SGHVS, CDR2 FQNEAQ. DNA for the CDR3: TGTGCCAGCAGCCAACGCGATAGCGTGAACACCGGGGAGCTGTTTTTT. Its protein product is CASSQRDSVNTGELFF.

The rearrangement links TRBV19 to TRBJ1-1; D is possibly TRBD1 (6 bases). The CDR3 has 17 residues. The V end lost 2 bases, the J end lost 6 bases, and 22 bases lay between the germline ends. Per germline, CDR1 LNHDA and CDR2 SQIVND (reference sequence). The CDR3, as DNA: TGTGCCAGTAGTATACTAAGAACAGGGTCCGGAGGCGCTGAAGCTTTCTTT. This translates into CASSILRTGSGGAEAFF.

J is TRBJ1-6 and V is TRBV5-1, with a tentative D call TRBD1 (5 bases). CDR3 length equals 14 residues. Germline V CDR1 and CDR2: SGHRS, YFSETQ. V lost 0 bases and J lost 7, with 8 bases in between. In DNA, the CDR3 is TGCGCCAGCAGCTTGGAACAGGCGAATTCACCCCTCCACTTT. Residues: CASSLEQANSPLHF.

J is TRBJ2-7 and V is TRBV6-5; D is uncertain. The V end lost 6 bases, the J end lost 7 bases, and 16 bases lay between the germline ends. Germline lookup yields CDR1 MNHEY and CDR2 SVGAGI. This CDR3 spans 13 amino acids. The CDR3 spells CASRVSGRDEQYF. The CDR3 DNA reads as TGTGCCAGCAGAGTAAGTGGTAGAGATGAGCAGTACTTC.

This chain uses TRBV7-8 with TRBJ2-1, with a tentative D call TRBD1 (7 bases). V gave up 5 bases and J gave up 16 bases, with 24 bases separating them. The CDR3 totals 14 residues. CDR1 is SGHVS and CDR2 is FQNEAQ in the germline V gene. Here the CDR3 reads CASSGRGDRAREFF. In DNA, the CDR3 is TGTGCCAGCAGCGGGCGGGGAGACAGGGCTCGGGAATTCTTC.

This chain joins TRBV2 and TRBJ2-7, with D perhaps matching TRBD1 (5 bases). Germline V lookup: CDR1 SNHLY, CDR2 FYNNEI. There are 11 residues in the CDR3. V was trimmed by 6 bases and J by 6 bases, leaving 9 bases between them. CDR3 in amino acids: CASSRVPEQYF. The CDR3 DNA reads TGTGCCAGCAGCAGGGTCCCCGAGCAGTACTTC.

The chain links TRBV10-3 to TRBJ2-5; perhaps TRBD1 as D (6 bases). The CDR3 runs 17 residues. V lost 0 bases to trimming and J lost 4 bases, with 18 bases between them. Per the germline V gene, CDR1 is ENHRY and CDR2 is SYGVKD. As DNA, the CDR3 is TGTGCCATCAGTGAGTCGGTAGGACAGACGTTCGGAGAGACCCAGTACTTC. It specifies CAISESVGQTFGETQYF.

This clone was seen at least ten times. The chain couples TRBV4-1 to TRBJ2-5, with D perhaps matching TRBD2 (5 bases). Trimming took 1 base from V and 2 from J, leaving 11 bases between them. The CDR3 sequence is 15 residues long. Looked up from germline, CDR1 is MGHRA and CDR2 is YSYEKL. CDR3 nucleotide sequence: TGCGCCAGCAGCCAAGGGGCTTGGAGGCAAGAGACCCAGTACTTC. Encoded protein: CASSQGAWRQETQYF.

This clone has just a few counts. This chain links TRBV14 with TRBJ2-2; D may be TRBD2 (5 bases). CDR1 is SGHDN, CDR2 FVKESK, per germline. V gave up 3 bases and J gave up 10 bases, with 21 bases separating them. The CDR3 extends over 16 amino acids. The DNA for the CDR3 is TGTGCCAGCAGCCACGGGAATAAACGACGGCCGGAGGAGCTGTTTTTT. Encoded protein: CASSHGNKRRPEELFF.